This T cell receptor beta chain was profiled in a study of CD4 T cell repertoires in COVID-19. About the study: After roughly 10 days of IL-2 expansion, CFSE-low cells were relabeled and restimulated with other coronavirus spikes. Broader study findings: In SARS-CoV and/or HKU1 spike cultures, between 7 and 25% of SARS-CoV-2 clonotypes reappeared. Two or all three memory subsets shared several highly expanded SARS-CoV-2-reactive clonotypes.

Comment on this clone: Its target is unknown.

TCRdb's table, derived via immunoSEQ multiplex PCR, lists solely in-frame clones and lacks some. The sample consists of about 75,000 clones, roughly four fifths of them appearing once. Sequencing was done directly on freshly isolated, uncultured memory T cells. The CDR3 extends over 12 amino acids. With 3 bases removed from V and 6 bases from J, the gap between germline ends came to 9 bases. The material sequenced was CD4+ T cells from peripheral blood, taken after recovery from COVID-19. V usage is TRBV12-3 or TRBV12-4 and J usage is TRBJ2-7, with D hard to call. This receptor was taken from a human donor who had COVID-19. The CDR3 sequence is CASSFNGPEQYF. The CDR3 DNA is TGTGCCAGCAGTTTTAACGGCCCCGAGCAGTACTTC.